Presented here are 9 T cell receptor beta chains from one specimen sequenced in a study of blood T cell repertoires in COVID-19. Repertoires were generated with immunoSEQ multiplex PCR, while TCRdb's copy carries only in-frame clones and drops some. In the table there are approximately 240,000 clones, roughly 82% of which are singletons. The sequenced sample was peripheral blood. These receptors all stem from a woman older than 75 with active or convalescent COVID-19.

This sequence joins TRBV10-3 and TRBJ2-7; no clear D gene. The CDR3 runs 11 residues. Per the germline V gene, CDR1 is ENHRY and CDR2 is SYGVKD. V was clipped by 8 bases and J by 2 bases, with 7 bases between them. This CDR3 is CAIGLTYEQYF. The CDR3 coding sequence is TGTGCCATCGGCCTTACCTACGAGCAGTACTTC.

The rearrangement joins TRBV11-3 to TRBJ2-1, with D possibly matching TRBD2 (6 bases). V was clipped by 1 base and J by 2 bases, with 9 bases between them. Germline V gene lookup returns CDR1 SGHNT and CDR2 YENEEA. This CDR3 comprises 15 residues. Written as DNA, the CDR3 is TGTGCCAGCAGCTTAGGGCGGGGTGCCTACAATGAGCAGTTCTTC. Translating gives CASSLGRGAYNEQFF.

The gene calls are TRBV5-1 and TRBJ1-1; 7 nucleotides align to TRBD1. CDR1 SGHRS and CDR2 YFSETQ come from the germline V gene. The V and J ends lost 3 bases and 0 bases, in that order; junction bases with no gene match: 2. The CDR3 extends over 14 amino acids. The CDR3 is CASSSQGLNTEAFF. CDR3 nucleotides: TGCGCCAGCAGCTCACAGGGGTTGAACACTGAAGCTTTCTTT. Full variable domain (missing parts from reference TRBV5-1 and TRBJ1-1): KAGVTQTPRYLIKTRGQQVTLSCSPISGHRSVSWYQQTPGQGLQFLFEYFSETQRNKGNFPGRFSGRQFSNSRSEMNVSTLELGDSALYLCASSSQGLNTEAFFGQGTRLTVV.

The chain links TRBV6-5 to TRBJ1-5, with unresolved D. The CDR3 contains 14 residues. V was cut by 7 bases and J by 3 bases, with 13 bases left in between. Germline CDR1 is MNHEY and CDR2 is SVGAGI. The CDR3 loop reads CASTLQLTNQPQHF. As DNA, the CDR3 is TGTGCCAGCACCCTACAGCTTACCAATCAGCCCCAGCATTTT.

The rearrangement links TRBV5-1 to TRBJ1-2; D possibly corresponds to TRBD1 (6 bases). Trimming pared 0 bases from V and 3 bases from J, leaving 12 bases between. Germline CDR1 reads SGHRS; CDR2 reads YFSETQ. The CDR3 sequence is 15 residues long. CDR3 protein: CASSLGGGADYGYTF. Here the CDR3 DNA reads TGCGCCAGCAGCTTGGGTGGGGGCGCGGACTATGGCTACACCTTC.

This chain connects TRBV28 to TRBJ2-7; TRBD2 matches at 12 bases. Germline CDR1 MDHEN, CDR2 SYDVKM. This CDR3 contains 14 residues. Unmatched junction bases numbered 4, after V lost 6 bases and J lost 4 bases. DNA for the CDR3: TGTGCCAGCAGATCTAGCGGGGGGGCTTACGAGCAGTACTTC. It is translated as CASRSSGGAYEQYF.

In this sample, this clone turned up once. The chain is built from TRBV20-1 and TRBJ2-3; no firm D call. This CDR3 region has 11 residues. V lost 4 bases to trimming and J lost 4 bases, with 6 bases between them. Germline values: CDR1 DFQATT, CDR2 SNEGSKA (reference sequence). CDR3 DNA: TGCAGTGCTACTAAGCCAGATACGCAGTATTTT. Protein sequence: CSATKPDTQYF.

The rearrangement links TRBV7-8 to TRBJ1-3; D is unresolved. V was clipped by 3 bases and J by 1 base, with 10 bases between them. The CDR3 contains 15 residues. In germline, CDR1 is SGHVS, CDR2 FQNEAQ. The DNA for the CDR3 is TGTGCCAGCAGCTTGTCGGGGAGTTCTGGAAACACCATATATTTT. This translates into CASSLSGSSGNTIYF.

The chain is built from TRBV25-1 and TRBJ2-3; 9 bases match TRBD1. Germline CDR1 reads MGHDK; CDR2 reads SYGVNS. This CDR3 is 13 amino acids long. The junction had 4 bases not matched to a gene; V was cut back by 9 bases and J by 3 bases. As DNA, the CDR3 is TGTGCCAGGGGGACAGGGACGACAGATACGCAGTATTTT. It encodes CARGTGTTDTQYF.